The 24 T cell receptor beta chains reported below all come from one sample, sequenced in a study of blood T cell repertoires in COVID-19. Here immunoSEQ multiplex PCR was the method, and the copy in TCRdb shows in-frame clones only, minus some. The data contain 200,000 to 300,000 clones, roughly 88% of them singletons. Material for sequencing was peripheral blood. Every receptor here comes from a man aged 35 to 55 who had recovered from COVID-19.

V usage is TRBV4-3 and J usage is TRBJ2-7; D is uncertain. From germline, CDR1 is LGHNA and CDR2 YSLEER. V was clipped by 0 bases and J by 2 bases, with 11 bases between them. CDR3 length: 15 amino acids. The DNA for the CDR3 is TGCGCCAGCAGCCAAGATAAGAGTCAGGCCTACGAGCAGTACTTC. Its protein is CASSQDKSQAYEQYF.

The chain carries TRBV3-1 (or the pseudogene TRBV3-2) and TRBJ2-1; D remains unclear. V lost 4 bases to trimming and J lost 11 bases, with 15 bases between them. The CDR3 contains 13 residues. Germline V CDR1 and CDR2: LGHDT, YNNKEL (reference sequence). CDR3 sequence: CASSLSQLAKQFF. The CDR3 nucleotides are TGTGCCAGCAGCCTCTCCCAGTTGGCAAAGCAGTTCTTC.

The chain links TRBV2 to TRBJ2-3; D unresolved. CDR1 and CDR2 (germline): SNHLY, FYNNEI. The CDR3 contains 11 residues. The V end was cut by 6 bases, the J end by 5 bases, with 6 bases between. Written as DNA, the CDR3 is TGTGCCAGCAGATCCCAAGATACGCAGTATTTT. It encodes CASRSQDTQYF.

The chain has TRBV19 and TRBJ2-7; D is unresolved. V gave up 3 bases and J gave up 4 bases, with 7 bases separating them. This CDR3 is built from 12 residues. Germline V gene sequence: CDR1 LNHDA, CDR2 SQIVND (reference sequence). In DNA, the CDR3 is TGTGCCAGTAGTATCCTCGGTTACGAGCAGTACTTC. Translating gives CASSILGYEQYF.

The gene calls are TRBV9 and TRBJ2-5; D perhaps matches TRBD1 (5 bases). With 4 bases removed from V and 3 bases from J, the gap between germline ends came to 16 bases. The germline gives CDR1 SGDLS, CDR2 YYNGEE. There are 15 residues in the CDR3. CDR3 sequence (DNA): TGTGCCAGCAGCCCAGGGTTTCAGCGAGAAGAGACCCAGTACTTC. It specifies CASSPGFQREETQYF.

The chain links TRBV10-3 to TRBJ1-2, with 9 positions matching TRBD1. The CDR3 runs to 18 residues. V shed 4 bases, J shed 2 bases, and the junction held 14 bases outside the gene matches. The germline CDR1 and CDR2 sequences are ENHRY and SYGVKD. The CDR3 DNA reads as TGTGCCATCAGTGTAATCGGTTCGGGGACAGGGCGCAACTATGGCTACACCTTC. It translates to CAISVIGSGTGRNYGYTF.

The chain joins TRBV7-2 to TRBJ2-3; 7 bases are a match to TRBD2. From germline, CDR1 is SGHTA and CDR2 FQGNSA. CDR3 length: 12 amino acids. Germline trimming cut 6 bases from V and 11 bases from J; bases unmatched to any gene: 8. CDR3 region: CASRQEREKQYF. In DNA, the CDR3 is TGTGCCAGCAGACAAGAGCGGGAAAAGCAGTATTTT.

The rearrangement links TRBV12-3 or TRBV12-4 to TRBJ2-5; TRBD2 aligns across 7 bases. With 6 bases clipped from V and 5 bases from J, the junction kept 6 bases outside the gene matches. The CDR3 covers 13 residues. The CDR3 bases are TGTGCCAGCAGCCTACTAGCGCCGGAGACCCAGTACTTC. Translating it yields CASSLLAPETQYF.

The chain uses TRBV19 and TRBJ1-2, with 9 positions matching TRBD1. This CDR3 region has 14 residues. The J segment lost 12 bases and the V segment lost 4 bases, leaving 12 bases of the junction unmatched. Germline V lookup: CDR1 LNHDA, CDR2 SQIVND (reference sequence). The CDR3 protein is CASSNRDRARTDTF. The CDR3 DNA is TGTGCCAGTAGTAACCGGGACAGGGCGAGAACGGACACCTTC.

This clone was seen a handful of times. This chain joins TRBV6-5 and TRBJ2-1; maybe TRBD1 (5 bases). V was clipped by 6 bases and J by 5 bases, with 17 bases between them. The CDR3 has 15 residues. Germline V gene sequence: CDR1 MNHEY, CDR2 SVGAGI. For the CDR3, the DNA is TGTGCCAGCAGGAAAGTTCACGCAGGGAACAATGAGCAGTTCTTC. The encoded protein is CASRKVHAGNNEQFF.

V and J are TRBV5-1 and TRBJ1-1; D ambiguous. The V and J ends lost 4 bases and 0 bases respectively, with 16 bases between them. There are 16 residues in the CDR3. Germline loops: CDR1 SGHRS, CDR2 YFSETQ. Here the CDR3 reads CASSGSGSPMNTEAFF. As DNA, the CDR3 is TGCGCCAGCAGCGGGTCGGGGTCCCCGATGAACACTGAAGCTTTCTTT.

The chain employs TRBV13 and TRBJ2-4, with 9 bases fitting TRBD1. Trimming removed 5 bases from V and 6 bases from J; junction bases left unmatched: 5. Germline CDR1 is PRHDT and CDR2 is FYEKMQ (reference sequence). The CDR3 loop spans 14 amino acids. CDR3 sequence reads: CASSIQGAGNIQYF. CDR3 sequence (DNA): TGTGCCAGCAGCATACAGGGGGCCGGAAACATTCAGTACTTC.

The CDR3 bases are TGTGCCAGTAGAACTAGTCGGACTAGCGGCAATGAGCAGTTCTTC. Encoded protein: CASRTSRTSGNEQFF. This chain connects TRBV19 to TRBJ2-1; 10 bases map to TRBD2. Germline CDR1 reads LNHDA; CDR2 reads SQIVND (reference sequence). There are 15 residues in the CDR3. With 6 bases clipped from V and 6 bases from J, the junction kept 8 bases outside the gene matches.

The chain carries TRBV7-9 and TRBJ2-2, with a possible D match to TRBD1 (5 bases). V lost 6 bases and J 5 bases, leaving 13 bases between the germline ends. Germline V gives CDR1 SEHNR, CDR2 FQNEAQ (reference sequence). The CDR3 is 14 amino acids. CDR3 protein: CASSPDTQTGELFF. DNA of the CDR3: TGTGCCAGCAGTCCGGACACCCAAACCGGGGAGCTGTTTTTT. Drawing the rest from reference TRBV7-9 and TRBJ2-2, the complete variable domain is DTGVSQNPRHKITKRGQNVTFRCDPISEHNRLYWYRQTLGQGPEFLTYFQNEAQLEKSRLLSDRFSAERPKGSFSTLEIQRTEQGDSAMYLCASSPDTQTGELFFGEGSRLTVL.

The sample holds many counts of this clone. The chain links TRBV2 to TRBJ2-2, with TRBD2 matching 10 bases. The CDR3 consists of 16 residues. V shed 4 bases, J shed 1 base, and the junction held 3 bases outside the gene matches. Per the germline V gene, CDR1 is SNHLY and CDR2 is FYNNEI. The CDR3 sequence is CASSVWTSGNTGELFF. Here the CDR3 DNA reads TGTGCCAGCAGTGTTTGGACTAGCGGGAACACCGGGGAGCTGTTTTTT.

DNA of the CDR3: TGTGCCAGCACCAACCTACAGGGAAACACCATATATTTT. Protein product: CASTNLQGNTIYF. This sequence joins TRBV6-5 and TRBJ1-3; D ambiguous. There are 13 residues in the CDR3. Trimming stripped 7 bases from V and 4 bases from J, with 11 bases between. Looked up from germline, CDR1 is MNHEY and CDR2 is SVGAGI.

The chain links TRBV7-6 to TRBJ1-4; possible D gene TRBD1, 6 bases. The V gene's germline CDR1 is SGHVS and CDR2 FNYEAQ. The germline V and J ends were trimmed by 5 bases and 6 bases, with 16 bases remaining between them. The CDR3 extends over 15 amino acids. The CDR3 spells CASSATGYVYEKLFF. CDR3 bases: TGTGCCAGCAGCGCTACAGGGTACGTGTATGAAAAACTGTTTTTT.

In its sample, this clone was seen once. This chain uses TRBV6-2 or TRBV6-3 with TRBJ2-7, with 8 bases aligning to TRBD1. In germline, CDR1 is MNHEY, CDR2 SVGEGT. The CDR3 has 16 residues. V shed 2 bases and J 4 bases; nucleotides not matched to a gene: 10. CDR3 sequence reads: CASSYPSSGGRYEQYF. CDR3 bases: TGTGCCAGCAGTTACCCCTCCTCAGGGGGCAGATACGAGCAGTACTTC.

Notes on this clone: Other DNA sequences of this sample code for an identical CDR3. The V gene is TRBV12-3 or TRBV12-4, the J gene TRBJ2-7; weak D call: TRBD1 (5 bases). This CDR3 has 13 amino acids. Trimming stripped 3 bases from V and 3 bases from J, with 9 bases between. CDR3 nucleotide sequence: TGTGCCAGCAGTTTGGGGCTAAACTACGAGCAGTACTTC. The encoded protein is CASSLGLNYEQYF.

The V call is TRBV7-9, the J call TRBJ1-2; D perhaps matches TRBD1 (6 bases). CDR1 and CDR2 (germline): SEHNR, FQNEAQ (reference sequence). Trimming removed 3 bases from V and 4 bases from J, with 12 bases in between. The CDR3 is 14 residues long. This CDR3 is CASSFTGSLYGYTF. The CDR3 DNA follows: TGTGCCAGCAGCTTTACAGGGAGCCTCTATGGCTACACCTTC.

The CDR3 region is CASSLLQGSATSTDTQYF. CDR3 bases: TGTGCCAGCAGCTTATTGCAGGGGTCAGCGACTAGCACAGATACGCAGTATTTT. This chain joins TRBV11-2 and TRBJ2-3; tentative D call: TRBD1 (6 bases). The CDR3 is 18 amino acids. The V and J ends lost 2 bases and 0 bases respectively, with 18 bases between them. The germline V gene encodes CDR1 SGHAT and CDR2 FQNNGV. Filled out from reference TRBV11-2 and TRBJ2-3, the complete variable domain reads EAGVAQSPRYKIIEKRQSVAFWCNPISGHATLYWYQQILGQGPKLLIQFQNNGVVDDSQLPKDRFSAERLKGVDSTLKIQPAKLEDSAVYLCASSLLQGSATSTDTQYFGPGTRLTVL.

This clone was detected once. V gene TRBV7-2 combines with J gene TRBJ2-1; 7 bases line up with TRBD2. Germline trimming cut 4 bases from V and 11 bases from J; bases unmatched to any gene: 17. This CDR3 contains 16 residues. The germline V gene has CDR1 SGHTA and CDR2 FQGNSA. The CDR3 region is CASSSTSAPFPTKQFF. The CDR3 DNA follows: TGTGCCAGCAGCTCCACTAGCGCGCCCTTCCCTACAAAGCAGTTCTTC.

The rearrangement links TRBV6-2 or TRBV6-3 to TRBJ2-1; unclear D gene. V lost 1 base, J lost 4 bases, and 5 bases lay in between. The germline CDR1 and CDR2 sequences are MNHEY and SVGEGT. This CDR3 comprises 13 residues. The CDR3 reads CASSYFSYNEQFF. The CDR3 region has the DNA TGTGCCAGCAGTTACTTCAGTTACAATGAGCAGTTCTTC.

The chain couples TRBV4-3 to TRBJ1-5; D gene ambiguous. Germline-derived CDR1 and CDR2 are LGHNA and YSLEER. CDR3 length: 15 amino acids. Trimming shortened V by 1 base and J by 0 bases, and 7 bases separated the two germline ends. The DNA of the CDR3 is TGCGCCAGCAGCCAAGTGGAGGGTAGCAATCAGCCCCAGCATTTT. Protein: CASSQVEGSNQPQHF.